This T cell receptor beta chain was recovered during a study of cytomegalovirus exposure and HLA in healthy donors. Study details: According to later analysis, the same platform produced the roughly 110 validation and several hundred first-cohort repertoires. Study conclusions and caveats: That first-cohort TCR clusters tended to co-occur in the 95 to 150 validation repertoires was found in a later analysis. Specificity for CMV antigens was confirmed in vitro for three of the CMV-associated chains.

Here immunoSEQ multiplex PCR was the method, and the copy in TCRdb shows in-frame clones only, minus some. The sample has around 300,000 clones, about nine tenths seen once. Turning to this clone: What it recognizes is unknown.

The donors formed part of the approximately 120-subject validation cohort, distinct from the roughly 700-subject first cohort. This CDR3 region has 12 residues. V is TRBV12-1 and J is TRBJ1-6; the table's D gene call, TRBD1, was not cross checked with the DNA. TRBV12-1 represents a pseudogene. Specimen: PBMCs. The TCR originated in a woman in her twenties or thirties in good health and CMV-seropositive. CDR3 in DNA: TGTGCCAGCAGCTTGACAAATTCACCCCTCCACTTT. Translated: CASSLTNSPLHF.